The clone carrying this T cell receptor (beta chain) was counted a single time. Original processing notes: Estimation of nucleated cell counts relied on the amplification of reference gene primers. Repertoires were generated with immunoSEQ multiplex PCR, while TCRdb's copy carries only in-frame clones and drops some. The V and J calls and clone size were taken over from that table, and D and trimming were inferred from the DNA. Among 200,000 to 250,000 clones listed, roughly 80% were seen once. Germline loops: CDR1 MNHNS, CDR2 SASEGT. Trimming removed 0 bases from V and 7 bases from J, with 18 bases in between. The CDR3 runs to 17 residues. This sample is part of a study of blood T cell repertoires in COVID-19. Turning to the study itself: PBMCs, B-cell-depleted T cells, or T cells were the source of the cDNA or gDNA that made up the material.

The chain employs TRBV6-1 and TRBJ1-4, with D possibly TRBD1 on 5 matching bases. The source of this sequence is a woman over 75 with COVID-19, enrolled during active disease. Sequenced sample: peripheral blood. This CDR3 is CASSEAGGTAIGEKLFF. CDR3 DNA sequence: TGTGCCAGCAGTGAAGCGGGCGGGACGGCGATAGGTGAAAAACTGTTTTTT.